The next 18 T cell receptor beta chains were all read from a single sample in a study of blood T cell repertoires in COVID-19. Assay used: immunoSEQ multiplex PCR; TCRdb lists only in-frame clones, some missing. The table has some 110,000 clones, roughly nine tenths seen once. Sequenced sample: peripheral blood. The receptors derive from a man between 65 and 85 years old who had recovered from COVID-19.

The chain carries TRBV11-1 and TRBJ2-5, with D perhaps TRBD1 (5 bases). From germline, CDR1 is SGHAT and CDR2 FQDESV (reference sequence). This CDR3 is 12 amino acids long. Trimming stripped 1 base from V and 9 bases from J, with 9 bases between. The CDR3 DNA sequence: TGTGCCAGCAGCTTAGAGGGGCAATCCCAGTACTTC. Its protein product is CASSLEGQSQYF.

V gene TRBV19 combines with J gene TRBJ1-6; maybe TRBD1 (6 bases). This CDR3 region has 15 residues. V lost 5 bases and J 9 bases, leaving 17 bases between the germline ends. Germline V lookup: CDR1 LNHDA, CDR2 SQIVND (reference sequence). CDR3 bases: TGTGCCAGTAGTCCGATGGACAGCCAAAGTTCACCCCTCCACTTT. Translating it yields CASSPMDSQSSPLHF.

This rearrangement joins TRBV7-2 to TRBJ2-3, with D perhaps TRBD2 (5 bases). CDR1 is SGHTA and CDR2 is FQGNSA in the germline V gene. The CDR3 has 15 amino acids. V lost 2 bases to trimming and J lost 6 bases, with 15 bases between them. The CDR3 DNA sequence: TGTGCCAGCAGCTTAAAGGGCACTACGGGGGATACGCAGTATTTT. This encodes CASSLKGTTGDTQYF.

This clone was seen a single time. This chain joins TRBV6-5 and TRBJ1-5; D gene uncertain. V was pared by 8 bases and J by 2 bases, with 13 bases between. Germline V gene lookup returns CDR1 MNHEY and CDR2 SVGAGI. The CDR3 consists of 14 residues. The CDR3 reads CASARGGGNQPQHF. The CDR3 nucleotides read TGTGCCAGCGCGAGAGGAGGTGGCAATCAGCCCCAGCATTTT.

There are a few counts of this clone. The chain joins TRBV9 to TRBJ2-7; 7 bases match TRBD1. Losses at the gene ends were 0 bases for V and 2 bases for J; bases not matched to a gene: 8. Germline-derived CDR1 and CDR2 are SGDLS and YYNGEE. The CDR3 has 16 residues. CDR3 coding DNA: TGTGCCAGCAGCGTAGCTAGGACAGGTGGACCCTACGAGCAGTACTTC. Amino acid sequence: CASSVARTGGPYEQYF.

This clone was counted a few times. The chain employs TRBV25-1 and TRBJ1-4; 7 nucleotides line up with TRBD1. The CDR3 runs 16 residues. V dropped 5 bases and J dropped 8; count of bases not matched to a gene: 14. CDR1 is MGHDK, CDR2 SYGVNS, per germline. CDR3 DNA: TGTGCCAGCAGTCTCGTTTGCCGGGACAGTAGGGAAAAACTGTTTTTT. As protein: CASSLVCRDSREKLFF.

The chain links TRBV30 to TRBJ1-5, with 7 positions matching TRBD1. There are 14 residues in the CDR3. After removal of 2 bases from V and 1 base from J, the junction contained 2 bases not matched to a gene. The germline V gene has CDR1 GTSNPN and CDR2 SVGIG (reference sequence). The CDR3 bases are TGTGCCTGGAGTCCGGACAGGAGCAATCAGCCCCAGCATTTT. Its protein product is CAWSPDRSNQPQHF.

Comment on this clone: At one boundary the junction diverges from the germline segment, which might be a read error. This chain joins TRBV4-1 and TRBJ2-7; 9 bases match TRBD1. The CDR3 is made up of 13 amino acids. Germline assignment: CDR1 MGHRA and CDR2 YSYEKL. CDR3 DNA: TGCGCCAGCAGCCAGGGACACCGGGACAGGGCTTTCTTC. Protein product: CASSQGHRDRAFF.

The rearrangement links TRBV7-2 to TRBJ2-7; 9 bases map to TRBD2. V lost 2 bases and J lost 0; bases outside the gene matches: 8. CDR3 size: 17 residues. Germline loops: CDR1 SGHTA, CDR2 FQGNSA. CDR3 sequence reads: CASSLFASGVPSYEQYF. The CDR3 nucleotides are TGTGCCAGCAGCTTATTCGCTAGCGGGGTCCCCTCCTACGAGCAGTACTTC.

The chain has TRBV7-5 and TRBJ2-1; the table names TRBD1, a call not compared with the DNA. TRBV7-5 is listed as a pseudogene. CDR3 length equals 15 residues. CDR3 protein: CVRSLLRVWYNEQFF. For the CDR3, the DNA is TGTGTCAGAAGCTTACTCAGGGTTTGGTACAATGAGCAGTTCTTC.

The chain joins TRBV28 to TRBJ1-1; possibly TRBD1 for D (5 bases). Trimming removed 1 base from V and 1 base from J, with 10 bases in between. The length of the CDR3 is 15 residues. The germline V gene has CDR1 MDHEN and CDR2 SYDVKM. The CDR3 region is CASSLFAGRNTEAFF. The DNA for the CDR3 is TGTGCCAGCAGTTTATTCGCAGGGCGGAACACTGAAGCTTTCTTT.

A single count supports this clone. The V call is TRBV7-9, the J call TRBJ2-1; no definite D call. This CDR3 is 13 amino acids long. The germline V gene encodes CDR1 SEHNR and CDR2 FQNEAQ (reference sequence). The germline V and J ends were trimmed by 1 base and 8 bases, with 9 bases remaining between them. The CDR3 reads CASSLEYSHEQFF. The CDR3 DNA is TGTGCCAGCAGCTTAGAATACTCCCATGAGCAGTTCTTC.

The chain has TRBV5-1 and TRBJ2-3; TRBD2 agrees at 9 bases. Per the germline V gene, CDR1 is SGHRS and CDR2 is YFSETQ. The CDR3 is 14 amino acids. With 4 bases clipped from V and 4 bases from J, the junction kept 4 bases outside the gene matches. The CDR3 reads CASSKVAGADTQYF. The CDR3 DNA sequence: TGCGCCAGCAGCAAGGTAGCGGGAGCAGATACGCAGTATTTT.

The rearrangement uses TRBV6-5 and TRBJ1-2; D remains unclear. Trimming pared 0 bases from V and 8 bases from J, leaving 13 bases between. Germline values: CDR1 MNHEY, CDR2 SVGAGI. This CDR3 region has 14 residues. In DNA, the CDR3 is TGTGCCAGCAGTTACTCGAACGGGTGGAGAGGCTACACCTTC. Translating gives CASSYSNGWRGYTF.

This clone was counted a few times. V and J are TRBV28 and TRBJ1-6, with 7 bases lining up with TRBD1. Germline CDR1 MDHEN, CDR2 SYDVKM. CDR3 length: 16 residues. The V gene end was trimmed by 6 bases and the J gene end by 6 bases; junction bases not matched to a gene: 11. As DNA, the CDR3 is TGTGCCAGCAGGGGGCGCCAGGGACAGAGTAATTCACCCCTCCACTTT. Translating it yields CASRGRQGQSNSPLHF.

This chain joins TRBV6-5 and TRBJ1-5; possible D gene TRBD1, 6 bases. Trimming pared 8 bases from V and 3 bases from J, leaving 14 bases between. This CDR3 has 14 amino acids. CDR1 and CDR2 from the germline V gene are MNHEY and SVGAGI. The CDR3 here is CASGVTGYNQPQHF. The DNA of the CDR3 is TGTGCCAGCGGGGTCACAGGGTACAATCAGCCCCAGCATTTT.

The CDR3 DNA reads as TGTGCCAGCAGTTTAGAAAGCGGATACGAGCAGTACTTC. Its translation: CASSLESGYEQYF. The V gene is TRBV28, the J gene TRBJ2-7, with D maybe TRBD2 (5 bases). This CDR3 is built from 13 residues. CDR1 is MDHEN, CDR2 SYDVKM, per germline. The germline V and J ends were trimmed by 2 bases and 4 bases, with 9 bases remaining between them.

V is TRBV27 and J is TRBJ2-1, with TRBD1 matching over 8 bases. V dropped 6 bases and J dropped 0; count of bases not matched to a gene: 13. The CDR3 runs to 18 residues. In germline, CDR1 is MNHEY, CDR2 SMNVEV (reference sequence). The CDR3 coding sequence is TGTGCCAGCAGATTTGATGGACAGGGATTCGGCTCCTACAATGAGCAGTTCTTC. It codes for CASRFDGQGFGSYNEQFF.